This T cell receptor beta chain was profiled in a study of cytomegalovirus exposure and HLA in healthy donors. With regard to this clone: What it binds is unknown.

Points from the study as a whole: TCR beta chain V- and J-gene trimming was linked, in a later analysis, to a missense variant in DCLRE1C. Sequencing artifact likely explains a cluster of highly shared sequence variants. Researchers left out some V segments, among them TRBV6-2 and TRBV6-3, as indistinguishable.

V lost 2 bases and J 11 bases, leaving 12 bases between the germline ends. The CDR3 covers 12 residues. Researchers ran the PCR with 60 Vbeta and 13 Jbeta primers. The repertoire was sequenced with immunoSEQ multiplex PCR; TCRdb's copy has only in-frame clones and lacks some. The repertoire holds some 130,000 clones, 83% seen once, with roughly 1.2% in the top ten. This sequence joins TRBV6-7 and TRBJ2-5; no reliable D call. TRBV6-7 is assigned to the ORF class and has an uncertain function. Sequences were obtained from PBMCs. This TCR derives from a girl aged 2 to 9 in good health and CMV-seronegative. The CDR3 loop is CASSYGGPEQYF. The CDR3 nucleotides are TGTGCCAGCAGTTACGGCGGCCCGGAGCAGTACTTC.